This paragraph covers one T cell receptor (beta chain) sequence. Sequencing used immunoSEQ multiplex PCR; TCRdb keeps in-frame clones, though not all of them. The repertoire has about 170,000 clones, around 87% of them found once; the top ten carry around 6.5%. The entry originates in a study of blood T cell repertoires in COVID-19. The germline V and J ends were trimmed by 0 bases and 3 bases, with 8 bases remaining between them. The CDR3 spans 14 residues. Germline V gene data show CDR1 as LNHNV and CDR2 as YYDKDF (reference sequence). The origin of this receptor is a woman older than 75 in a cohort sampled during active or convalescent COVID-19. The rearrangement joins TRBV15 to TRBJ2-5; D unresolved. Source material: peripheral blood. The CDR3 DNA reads TGTGCCACCAGCAGAGATCAACAGAAAGAGACCCAGTACTTC. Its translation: CATSRDQQKETQYF. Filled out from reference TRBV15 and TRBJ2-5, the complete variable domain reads DAMVIQNPRYQVTQFGKPVTLSCSQTLNHNVMYWYQQKSSQAPKLLFHYYDKDFNNEADTPDNFQSRRPNTSFCFLDIRSPGLGDTAMYLCATSRDQQKETQYFGPGTRLLVL.